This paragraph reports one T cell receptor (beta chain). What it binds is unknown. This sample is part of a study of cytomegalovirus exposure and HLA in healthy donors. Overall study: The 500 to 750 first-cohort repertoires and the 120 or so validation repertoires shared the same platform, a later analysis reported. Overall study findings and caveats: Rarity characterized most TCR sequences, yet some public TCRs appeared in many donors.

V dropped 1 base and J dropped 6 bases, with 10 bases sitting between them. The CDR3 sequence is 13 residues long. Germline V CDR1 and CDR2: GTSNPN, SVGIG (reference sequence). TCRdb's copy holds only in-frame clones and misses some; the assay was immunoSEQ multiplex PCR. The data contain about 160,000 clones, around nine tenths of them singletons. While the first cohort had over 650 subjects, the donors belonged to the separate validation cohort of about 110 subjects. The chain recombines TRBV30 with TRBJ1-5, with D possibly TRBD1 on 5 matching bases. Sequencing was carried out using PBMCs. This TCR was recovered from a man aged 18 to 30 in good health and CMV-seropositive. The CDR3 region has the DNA TGTGCCTGGAGTGGGGGCCCGGGTCAGCCCCAGCATTTT. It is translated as CAWSGGPGQPQHF.